This T cell receptor beta chain was recorded in a study of CD4 and CD8 cells across lung adenocarcinoma regions. This clonotype was observed many times. One entry per CDR3 protein, called by TCRdb with MiXCR from the PCR reads. This table holds some 10,000 distinct CDR3 sequences, 35% to 60% found once. Samples came from patients with localized non-small cell lung adenocarcinoma. With V trimmed by 4 bases and J by 4 bases, 10 bases remained unmatched. Germline CDR1 and CDR2: SGHRS and YFSETQ. This CDR3 has 16 amino acids. The chain carries TRBV5-1 and TRBJ2-5; TRBD2 aligns across 10 bases. This TCR derives from a male donor with lung adenocarcinoma. The CD4 and CD8 labels of this study may be unreliable. What was sequenced was CD8+ T cells from the margin of a lung tumor. The CDR3 here is CASSPTSGGAPETQYF. CDR3 in DNA: TGCGCCAGCAGCCCCACGAGCGGGGGGGCCCCAGAGACCCAGTACTTC.